This TCR beta chain was captured by sequencing in a study of blood T cell repertoires in COVID-19. Study at large: Nucleic acid was either cDNA or gDNA, and it came from T cells, B-cell-depleted T cells, or PBMCs.

The assay was immunoSEQ multiplex PCR, and TCRdb's table has in-frame clones only and misses some. Of approximately 70,000 clones listed, around 89% were seen once; the top ten hold roughly 1.2%. This clone was recorded only once. Germline V gene lookup returns CDR1 SNHLY and CDR2 FYNNEI. The CDR3 is 15 amino acids. Trimming removed 1 base from V and 5 bases from J, with 11 bases in between. The V gene is TRBV2, the J gene TRBJ2-2; perhaps TRBD2 as D (6 bases). The receptor was derived from an older woman with acute or convalescent COVID-19. The specimen sequenced was peripheral blood. As DNA, the CDR3 is TGTGCCAGCAGTGAAGAGGGACTCACTACCGGGGAGCTGTTTTTT. Residues: CASSEEGLTTGELFF.